The 25 T cell receptor beta chains in this list originate from one sample, sequenced in a study of radiotherapy plus CTLA-4 blockade in lung cancer. Profiling relied on immunoSEQ multiplex PCR, and the TCRdb table lists in-frame clones only, not all of them. The sample shows about 97,000 clones, 65% to 75% of them seen only once. Sequencing used peripheral blood, obtained from a patient treated with radiotherapy plus ipilimumab. The receptors here all came from a human donor with non-small cell lung cancer who had a partial response to radiotherapy plus ipilimumab. Some clones in this sample may be carry-over from other donors' samples.

V usage is TRBV19 and J usage is TRBJ2-3; 7 nucleotides align to TRBD2. Unmatched junction bases numbered 6, after V lost 6 bases and J lost 0 bases. The CDR3 has 15 amino acids. Germline values: CDR1 LNHDA, CDR2 SQIVND (reference sequence). The CDR3 DNA reads as TGTGCCAGTAGCGCAACTAGCGTTAGCACAGATACGCAGTATTTT. It is translated as CASSATSVSTDTQYF.

This clone occurred a few times. The chain is built from TRBV10-3 and TRBJ1-6; 8 bases agree with TRBD1. CDR3 length equals 14 residues. Germline V gene data show CDR1 as ENHRY and CDR2 as SYGVKD. Trimming cost V 11 bases and J 9 bases; bases outside gene matches: 12. CDR3 amino acids: CAASGGGYVSPLHF. For the CDR3, the DNA is TGTGCCGCCTCAGGGGGCGGGTACGTTTCACCCCTCCACTTT.

The rearrangement joins TRBV6-7 to TRBJ2-7, with D uncertain. Being an ORF, TRBV6-7 has a function that is uncertain. Trimming shortened V by 0 bases and J by 6 bases, and 12 bases separated the two germline ends. The CDR3 extends over 14 amino acids. CDR3 amino acids: CASSYSTPGSEQYF. Written as DNA, the CDR3 is TGTGCCAGCAGTTACTCAACCCCAGGAAGCGAGCAGTACTTC.

The chain joins TRBV7-9 to TRBJ1-2; perhaps TRBD1 as D (6 bases). CDR1 SEHNR and CDR2 FQNEAQ come from the germline V gene (reference sequence). The CDR3 extends over 13 amino acids. V was cut by 4 bases and J by 2 bases, with 8 bases left in between. CDR3 coding DNA: TGTGCCAGCAGCTCCACAGGGAACTATGGCTACACCTTC. Translation: CASSSTGNYGYTF.

The J gene is TRBJ1-5, the V gene TRBV15, with a possible D match to TRBD1 (5 bases). Germline CDR1 reads LNHNV; CDR2 reads YYDKDF (reference sequence). This CDR3 region has 15 residues. Trimming took 0 bases from V and 4 from J, leaving 10 bases between them. In nucleotides, the CDR3 is TGTGCCACCAGCAGAGAGTTGACAGAAAATCAGCCCCAGCATTTT. This encodes CATSRELTENQPQHF.

This clone was detected only a few times. V gene TRBV7-9 combines with J gene TRBJ1-5; D perhaps matches TRBD1 (6 bases). The CDR3 extends over 16 amino acids. Germline CDR1 SEHNR, CDR2 FQNEAQ (reference sequence). The ends were cut back, 3 bases at V and 0 bases at J, with 12 bases in the middle. The CDR3, as DNA: TGTGCCAGCAGCTTCGAGGACAGCAATAGCAATCAGCCCCAGCATTTT. Protein sequence: CASSFEDSNSNQPQHF.

The chain joins TRBV6-5 to TRBJ1-1, with D perhaps matching TRBD1 (5 bases). In germline, CDR1 is MNHEY, CDR2 SVGAGI. V was clipped by 4 bases and J by 4 bases, with 16 bases between them. The CDR3 length is 15 residues. CDR3 residues: CASSSPAGRGTEAFF. The CDR3 DNA reads as TGTGCCAGCAGTTCCCCAGCAGGGCGGGGCACTGAAGCTTTCTTT.

This clone was counted once. The chain uses TRBV5-1 and TRBJ2-3, with 12 bases that match TRBD2. The CDR3 totals 18 residues. Germline CDR1 SGHRS, CDR2 YFSETQ. V dropped 5 bases and J dropped 7; count of bases not matched to a gene: 17. CDR3 amino acids: CASRSELAGGNPLHTQYF. The CDR3 DNA reads as TGCGCCAGCAGGTCCGAACTAGCGGGGGGAAACCCACTCCATACGCAGTATTTT.

V gene TRBV10-3 combines with J gene TRBJ1-6; TRBD1 agrees at 7 bases. The CDR3 length is 15 residues. Germline CDR1 reads ENHRY; CDR2 reads SYGVKD. J lost 5 bases, V lost 5 bases, and 6 bases had no gene match. CDR3 residues: CAISPRQGDNSPLHF. The CDR3 DNA reads as TGTGCCATCAGTCCCAGACAGGGTGATAATTCACCCCTCCACTTT.

V gene TRBV19 combines with J gene TRBJ2-7; 8 bases match TRBD1. With 3 bases clipped from V and 3 bases from J, the junction kept 4 bases outside the gene matches. This CDR3 region has 14 residues. The germline gives CDR1 LNHDA, CDR2 SQIVND (reference sequence). The CDR3 reads CASSISGTGYEQYF. As DNA, the CDR3 is TGTGCCAGTAGTATCTCCGGGACAGGCTACGAGCAGTACTTC.

The rearrangement joins TRBV7-8 to TRBJ1-6; weak D call: TRBD1 (5 bases). Trimming pared 8 bases from V and 10 bases from J, leaving 18 bases between. The V gene's germline CDR1 is SGHVS and CDR2 FQNEAQ. The CDR3 is 14 residues long. CDR3 residues: CASSVRGLGSPLHF. The CDR3 DNA is TGTGCCAGCTCCGTCCGGGGGTTGGGATCACCCCTCCACTTT.

This clone has a handful of counts. The J gene is TRBJ2-1, the V gene TRBV6-5; 13 nucleotides match TRBD2. J was trimmed by 15 bases and V by 5 bases; bases with no gene match: 10. Germline CDR1 reads MNHEY; CDR2 reads SVGAGI. This CDR3 is 14 amino acids long. The CDR3 reads CASSSGLAGANPFF. The CDR3 DNA sequence: TGTGCCAGCAGTAGCGGACTAGCGGGGGCCAACCCGTTCTTC.

A few counts support this clone. The V call is TRBV7-3, the J call TRBJ1-5; no firm D call. From germline, CDR1 is SGHTA and CDR2 FQGTGA. This CDR3 region has 13 residues. The V end lost 2 bases, the J end lost 6 bases, and 8 bases lay between the germline ends. The CDR3 sequence is CASSLAGGQPQHF. CDR3 bases: TGTGCCAGCAGCTTAGCGGGCGGTCAGCCCCAGCATTTT.

V gene TRBV11-2 combines with J gene TRBJ2-5, with a tentative D call TRBD1 (6 bases). The CDR3 extends over 16 amino acids. CDR1 and CDR2 from the germline V gene are SGHAT and FQNNGV. The V and J ends lost 3 bases and 2 bases respectively, with 16 bases between them. Written as DNA, the CDR3 is TGTGCCAGCAGCTTGGGGGCTCGGGGCGGGCAAGAGACCCAGTACTTC. Translating it yields CASSLGARGGQETQYF.

This clone appeared a single time. The chain couples TRBV13 to TRBJ2-7; possible D gene TRBD2, 6 bases. Trimming removed 3 bases from V and 5 bases from J, with 14 bases in between. The CDR3 has 14 residues. Germline CDR1 reads PRHDT; CDR2 reads FYEKMQ (reference sequence). The CDR3 nucleotides are TGTGCCAGCAGCTTTACGGGAGAGTCCCACGAGCAGTACTTC. Its translation: CASSFTGESHEQYF.

The genes are TRBV29-1 and TRBJ2-7; 11 bases agree with TRBD1. Per germline, CDR1 SQVTM and CDR2 ANQGSEA. The CDR3 covers 13 residues. The junction had 1 base not matched to a gene; V was cut back by 6 bases and J by 0 bases. The CDR3 DNA follows: TGCAGCGTGGGGACAGGGGGCTCCTACGAGCAGTACTTC. Amino acid sequence: CSVGTGGSYEQYF.

This clone appeared a few times. V gene TRBV10-3 combines with J gene TRBJ2-5; 9 bases are a match to TRBD1. TRBJ2-7 matches the DNA end more closely, so the J call is doubtful. Germline V gives CDR1 ENHRY, CDR2 SYGVKD. This CDR3 spans 18 amino acids. The chain's CDR3 is CAISEGWDRESKGYEQYF. The CDR3 nucleotides read TGTGCCATCAGTGAGGGATGGGACAGGGAAAGCAAGGGCTACGAGCAGTACTTC.

This clone has only one observation. This rearrangement joins TRBV5-4 to TRBJ2-3; a weak D match, TRBD2 (5 bases). The germline V gene has CDR1 SGHNT and CDR2 YYREEE (reference sequence). V was pared by 3 bases and J by 6 bases, with 23 bases between. This CDR3 spans 17 amino acids. This chain's CDR3 is CASSYNPGLAFGDTQYF. The CDR3 DNA follows: TGTGCCAGCAGCTATAACCCCGGCCTAGCTTTTGGGGATACGCAGTATTTT.

The rearrangement links TRBV14 to TRBJ2-5, with TRBD2 identical over 9 bases. The CDR3 runs 14 residues. Losses at the gene ends were 4 bases for V and 7 bases for J; bases not matched to a gene: 7. Germline loops: CDR1 SGHDN, CDR2 FVKESK. CDR3 nucleotide sequence: TGTGCCAGCAGCCCGAGCGGGGGGTCGTGGACCCAGTACTTC. Translation gives CASSPSGGSWTQYF.

The rearrangement joins TRBV7-9 to TRBJ2-1; D unclear. Trimming cost V 4 bases and J 0 bases, with 7 bases left between them. This CDR3 is built from 14 residues. Germline values: CDR1 SEHNR, CDR2 FQNEAQ (reference sequence). CDR3 bases: TGTGCCAGCAGCTATAGCAGCTCCTACAATGAGCAGTTCTTC. This translates into CASSYSSSYNEQFF.

The chain recombines TRBV28 with TRBJ2-3; 8 bases line up with TRBD2. CDR1 is MDHEN and CDR2 is SYDVKM in the germline V gene. With 6 bases clipped from V and 7 bases from J, the junction kept 9 bases outside the gene matches. CDR3 size: 14 residues. The CDR3 DNA reads TGTGCCAGCAGACGGGGGGGCAATAAGAATACGCAGTATTTT. Translating gives CASRRGGNKNTQYF.

This clone was seen only a few times. The rearrangement links TRBV27 to TRBJ1-2; D call uncertain. CDR1 and CDR2 (germline): MNHEY, SMNVEV (reference sequence). The CDR3 is 13 residues long. V lost 3 bases to trimming and J lost 4 bases, with 9 bases between them. The CDR3 DNA follows: TGTGCCAGCAGTTTGAGGCAGAGCTATGGCTACACCTTC. Encoded protein: CASSLRQSYGYTF.

This chain links TRBV11-2 with TRBJ1-4, with D perhaps TRBD1 (5 bases). Deletions cut 1 base from V and 8 bases from J, with 14 bases between. The CDR3 spans 15 residues. CDR1 is SGHAT and CDR2 is FQNNGV in the germline V gene. The CDR3 bases are TGTGCCAGCAGCTTAGTCGGGGGAACTGGGGAAAAACTGTTTTTT. Its protein is CASSLVGGTGEKLFF.

This chain uses TRBV7-2 with TRBJ2-2; a possible D gene is TRBD1 (6 bases). Trimming removed 5 bases at V and 6 bases at J, with 16 bases between. The CDR3 has 15 residues. The germline gives CDR1 SGHTA, CDR2 FQGNSA. The CDR3 spells CASSQLLGQAGELFF. The CDR3 nucleotides are TGTGCCAGCAGCCAGCTATTGGGACAAGCCGGGGAGCTGTTTTTT.

By share of the sample, this clone is medium-sized (0.01 to 0.1%). The chain is built from TRBV28 and TRBJ1-1, with a weak D call TRBD1 (6 bases). This CDR3 region has 17 residues. Trimming removed 3 bases from V and 0 bases from J, with 17 bases in between. CDR1 and CDR2 (germline): MDHEN, SYDVKM. CDR3 protein: CASSLGRGAPMNTEAFF. In DNA form, the CDR3 reads TGTGCCAGCAGTTTGGGGAGGGGGGCCCCAATGAACACTGAAGCTTTCTTT. Filled out from reference TRBV28 and TRBJ1-1, the complete variable domain reads DVKVTQSSRYLVKRTGEKVFLECVQDMDHENMFWYRQDPGLGLRLIYFSYDVKMKEKGDIPEGYSVSREKKERFSLILESASTNQTSMYLCASSLGRGAPMNTEAFFGQGTRLTVV.